What follows describes a single T cell receptor (beta chain). The antigen is unknown. V was clipped by 2 bases and J by 7 bases, with 15 bases between them. This CDR3 spans 14 amino acids. ViraFEST expansion of antigen-specific CD4+ T cells with viral peptide pools preceded sequencing. Researchers isolated CD4+ T cells once approximately eleven days of culture had elapsed. According to the study, vaccine recipients showed no prior SARS-CoV-2 infection and negative nucleocapsid antibodies. These data belong to a study of vaccination effects on CD4 cells after COVID-19. TCRdb keeps only in-frame clones here, not all; method: immunoSEQ multiplex PCR. The table lists about 73,000 clones, under 85% of them singletons.

The sequence came from a human donor who received a COVID-19 vaccine. The genes are TRBV23-1 and TRBJ2-7; tentatively, D is TRBD1 or TRBD2 (5 bases each). TRBV23-1 is an ORF; its function is uncertain. Sequencing was performed on CD4+ T cells from PBMCs cultured with HCoV-NL63 spike peptides, taken before COVID-19 vaccination. The CDR3 sequence: CASSQPPGTREQYV. For the CDR3, the DNA is TGCGCCAGCAGTCAACCGCCCGGGACGAGAGAGCAGTACGTC.